Shown below are 8 T cell receptor beta chains from a single sample sequenced in a study of blood T cell repertoires in COVID-19. Clones were sequenced by immunoSEQ multiplex PCR, and TCRdb holds only the in-frame ones, with some missing. The table lists 200,000 or so clones, around nine tenths of them singletons. The sequenced sample consisted of peripheral blood. Receptor source: a man aged 50 or older with COVID-19, enrolled during active disease.

The V and J genes are TRBV2 and TRBJ2-7, with D perhaps TRBD1 (5 bases). The germline V gene encodes CDR1 SNHLY and CDR2 FYNNEI. Trimming pared 1 base from V and 8 bases from J, leaving 15 bases between. CDR3 size: 14 residues. The CDR3 sequence is CASSEDRSQHKQYF. The CDR3 DNA sequence: TGTGCCAGCAGTGAAGACAGGTCCCAGCACAAGCAGTACTTC. The full variable domain, completed using reference TRBV2 and TRBJ2-7, is EPEVTQTPSHQVTQMGQEVILRCVPISNHLYFYWYRQILGQKVEFLVSFYNNEISEKSEIFDDQFSVERPDGSNFTLKIRSTKLEDSAMYFCASSEDRSQHKQYFGPGTRLTVT.

This clone was seen just once. The genes are TRBV27 and TRBJ1-1, with 9 nucleotides matching TRBD1. Germline V lookup: CDR1 MNHEY, CDR2 SMNVEV (reference sequence). This CDR3 contains 15 residues. Trimming removed 3 bases from V and 1 base from J; junction bases left unmatched: 3. The CDR3 DNA sequence: TGTGCCAGCAGTTTTATGACAGGGGGGAACACTGAAGCTTTCTTT. It specifies CASSFMTGGNTEAFF.

The chain carries TRBV6-2 or TRBV6-3 and TRBJ2-2; possible D gene TRBD2, 5 bases. The CDR3 contains 15 residues. V lost 2 bases to trimming and J lost 0 bases, with 7 bases between them. The germline V gene encodes CDR1 MNHEY and CDR2 SVGEGT. The CDR3 region has the DNA TGTGCCAGCAGTTACCCGGGGACGAACACCGGGGAGCTGTTTTTT. The encoded protein is CASSYPGTNTGELFF.

This sequence joins TRBV30 and TRBJ2-7, with TRBD1 identical over 9 bases. The V gene's germline CDR1 is GTSNPN and CDR2 SVGIG (reference sequence). The CDR3 is made up of 11 amino acids. After removal of 1 base from V and 13 bases from J, the junction contained 5 bases not matched to a gene. CDR3 protein: CAWSDRQGEYF. Here the CDR3 DNA reads TGTGCCTGGAGTGACCGACAGGGGGAATACTTC. Together with reference TRBV30 and TRBJ2-7, the CDR3 gives the full variable domain: SQTIHQWPATLVQPVGSPLSLECTVEGTSNPNLYWYRQAAGRGLQLLFYSVGIGQISSEVPQNLSASRPQDRQFILSSKKLLLSDSGFYLCAWSDRQGEYFGPGTRLTVT.

This rearrangement joins TRBV18 to TRBJ2-3; TRBD2 matches 10 bases. After removal of 0 bases from V and 5 bases from J, the junction contained 2 bases not matched to a gene. This CDR3 has 15 residues. Germline assignment: CDR1 KGHSH and CDR2 LQKENI. Written as DNA, the CDR3 is TGTGCCAGCTCACCACCAGCGGGGGGGCGAGATACGCAGTATTTT. Amino acid sequence: CASSPPAGGRDTQYF.

This clone was seen a single time. The chain couples TRBV10-2 to TRBJ2-7; D gene uncertain. The CDR3 extends over 12 amino acids. Looked up from germline, CDR1 is WSHSY and CDR2 is SAAADI. Trimming stripped 2 bases from V and 3 bases from J, with 5 bases between. The CDR3 loop is CASSETDYEQYF. In nucleotides, the CDR3 is TGCGCCAGCAGTGAGACAGACTACGAGCAGTACTTC.

This clone was observed a handful of times. This rearrangement joins TRBV10-3 to TRBJ1-5; TRBD1 is a possible D gene (6 bases). The CDR3 spans 13 residues. V lost 5 bases, J lost 5 bases, and 10 bases lay in between. The V gene's germline CDR1 is ENHRY and CDR2 SYGVKD. The CDR3, as DNA: TGTGCCATCAGTCAGGCAGGGGATCAGCCCCAGCATTTT. Translation gives CAISQAGDQPQHF.

The chain links TRBV5-1 to TRBJ2-2; 8 positions match TRBD1. There are 16 residues in the CDR3. Germline V gene data show CDR1 as SGHRS and CDR2 as YFSETQ. V was clipped by 0 bases and J by 4 bases; unmatched bases: 5. The CDR3 is CASSLGQGLGTGELFF. The DNA of the CDR3 is TGCGCCAGCAGCTTGGGACAGGGGTTGGGCACCGGGGAGCTGTTTTTT.